In this sample, the clone carrying this T cell receptor (beta chain) turned up once. Its antigen is still unknown. It was with random hexamers that about 0.45 to 1 ug RNA was reverse transcribed. Via MiXCR, TCRdb re-called the immunoSEQ multiplex PCR reads, giving one row per CDR3 protein. The sample has around 23,000 distinct CDR3 sequences; 80% to 95% are singletons. These data are taken from a study of CD8 T cells in Susac syndrome. V shed 5 bases, J shed 2 bases, and the junction held 5 bases outside the gene matches. Per germline, CDR1 SGHTA and CDR2 FQGTGA. The CDR3 has 16 residues. The study, taken as a whole, reports: Clonal expansion of CD8+ cells in Susac peaked in TEMRA cells (and in active patients).

Sequencing of TCR beta covered CD8+ and CD4+ T cells obtained from blood. This TCR was sampled from a human donor with Susac syndrome. The sample was CD8+ T cells from PBMCs. The V call is TRBV7-3, the J call TRBJ2-3; TRBD2 matches at 12 bases. The DNA of the CDR3 is TGTGCCAGCAGCCCAGGACTAGCGGGGCCCACAGATACGCAGTATTTT. Encoded protein: CASSPGLAGPTDTQYF.